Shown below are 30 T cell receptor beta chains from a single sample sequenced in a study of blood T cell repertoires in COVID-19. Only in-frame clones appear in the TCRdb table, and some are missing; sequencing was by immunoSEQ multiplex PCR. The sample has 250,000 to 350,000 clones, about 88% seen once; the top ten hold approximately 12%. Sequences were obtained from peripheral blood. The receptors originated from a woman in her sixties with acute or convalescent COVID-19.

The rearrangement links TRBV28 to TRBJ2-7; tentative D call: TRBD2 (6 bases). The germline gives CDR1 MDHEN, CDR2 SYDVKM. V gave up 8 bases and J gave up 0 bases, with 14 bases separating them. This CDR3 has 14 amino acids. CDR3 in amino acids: CASVGSTSSYEQYF. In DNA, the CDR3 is TGTGCCAGCGTCGGGAGTACGAGCTCCTACGAGCAGTACTTC.

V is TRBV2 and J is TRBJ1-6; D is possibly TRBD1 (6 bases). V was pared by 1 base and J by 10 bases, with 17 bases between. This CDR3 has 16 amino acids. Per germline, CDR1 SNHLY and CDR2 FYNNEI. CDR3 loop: CASSEVQGSNFSPLHF. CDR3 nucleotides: TGTGCCAGCAGTGAAGTACAGGGAAGTAACTTCTCACCCCTCCACTTT.

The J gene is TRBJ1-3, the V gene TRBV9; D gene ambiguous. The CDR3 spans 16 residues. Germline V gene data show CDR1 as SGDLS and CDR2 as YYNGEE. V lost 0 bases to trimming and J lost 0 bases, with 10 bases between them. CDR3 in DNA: TGTGCCAGCAGCGTAGGGAACAGCCACTCTGGAAACACCATATATTTT. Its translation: CASSVGNSHSGNTIYF.

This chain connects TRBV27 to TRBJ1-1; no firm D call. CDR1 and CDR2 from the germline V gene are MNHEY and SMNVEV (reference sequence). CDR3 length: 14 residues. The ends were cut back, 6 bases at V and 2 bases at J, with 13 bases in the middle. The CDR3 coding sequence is TGTGCCAGCAGAGATAGCGGGGATAACACTGAAGCTTTCTTT. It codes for CASRDSGDNTEAFF.

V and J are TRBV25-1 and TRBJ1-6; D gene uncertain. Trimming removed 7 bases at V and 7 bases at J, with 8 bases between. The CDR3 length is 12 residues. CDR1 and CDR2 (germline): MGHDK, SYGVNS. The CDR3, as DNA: TGTGCCAGCAAGAAGCAAAATTCACCCCTCCACTTT. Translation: CASKKQNSPLHF.

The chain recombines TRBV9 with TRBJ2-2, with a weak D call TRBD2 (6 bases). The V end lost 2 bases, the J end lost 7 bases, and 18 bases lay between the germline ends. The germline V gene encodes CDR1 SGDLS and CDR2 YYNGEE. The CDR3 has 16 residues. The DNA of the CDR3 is TGTGCCAGCAGCGTCACTAGCCAAGATAGAGTCGGGGAGCTGTTTTTT. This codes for CASSVTSQDRVGELFF.

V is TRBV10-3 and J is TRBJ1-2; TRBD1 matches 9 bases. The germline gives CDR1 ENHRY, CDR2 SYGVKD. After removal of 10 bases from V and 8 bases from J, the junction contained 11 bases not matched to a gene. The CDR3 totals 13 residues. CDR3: CATRGGDREGYTF. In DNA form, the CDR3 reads TGTGCCACCCGGGGTGGGGACAGGGAAGGCTACACCTTC.

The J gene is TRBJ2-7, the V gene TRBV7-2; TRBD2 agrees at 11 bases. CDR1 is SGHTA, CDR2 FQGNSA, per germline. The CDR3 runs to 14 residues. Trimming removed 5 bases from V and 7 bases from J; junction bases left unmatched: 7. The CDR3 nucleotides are TGTGCCAGCAGCCCGACTAGCGGGGAAGGTGAGCAGTACTTC. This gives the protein CASSPTSGEGEQYF.

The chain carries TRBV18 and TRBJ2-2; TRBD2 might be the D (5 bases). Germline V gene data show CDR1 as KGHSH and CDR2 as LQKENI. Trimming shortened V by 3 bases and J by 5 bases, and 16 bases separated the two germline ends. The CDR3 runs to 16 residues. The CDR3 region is CASSPFTEPGTGELFF. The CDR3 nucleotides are TGTGCCAGCTCACCGTTCACAGAACCGGGGACCGGGGAGCTGTTTTTT. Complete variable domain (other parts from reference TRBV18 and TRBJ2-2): NAGVMQNPRHLVRRRGQEARLRCSPMKGHSHVYWYRQLPEEGLKFMVYLQKENIIDESGMPKERFSAEFPKEGPSILRIQQVVRGDSAAYFCASSPFTEPGTGELFFGEGSRLTVL.

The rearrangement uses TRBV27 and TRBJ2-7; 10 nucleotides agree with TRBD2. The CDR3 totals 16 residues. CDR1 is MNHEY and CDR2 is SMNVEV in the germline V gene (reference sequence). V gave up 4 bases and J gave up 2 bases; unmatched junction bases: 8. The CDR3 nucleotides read TGTGCCAGCAGTTCGCTCGGACTAGCGGAAACCTACGAGCAGTACTTC. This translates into CASSSLGLAETYEQYF.

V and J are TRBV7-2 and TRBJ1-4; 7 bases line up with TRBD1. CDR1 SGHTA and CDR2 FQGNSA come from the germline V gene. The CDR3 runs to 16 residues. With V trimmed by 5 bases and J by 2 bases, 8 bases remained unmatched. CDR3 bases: TGTGCCAGCAGCCCCCGACAGGGTTGGACTAATGAAAAACTGTTTTTT. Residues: CASSPRQGWTNEKLFF.

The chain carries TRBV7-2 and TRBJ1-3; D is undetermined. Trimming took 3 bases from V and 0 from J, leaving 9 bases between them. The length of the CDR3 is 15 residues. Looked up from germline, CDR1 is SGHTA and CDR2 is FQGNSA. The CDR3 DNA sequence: TGTGCCAGCAGCTTGGGCAGAAGCTCTGGAAACACCATATATTTT. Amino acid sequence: CASSLGRSSGNTIYF.

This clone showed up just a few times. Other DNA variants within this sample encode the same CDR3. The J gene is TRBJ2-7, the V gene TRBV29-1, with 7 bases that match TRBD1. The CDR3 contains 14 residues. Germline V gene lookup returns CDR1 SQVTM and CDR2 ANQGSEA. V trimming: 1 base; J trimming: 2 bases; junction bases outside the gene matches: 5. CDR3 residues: CSVEVGDSTYEQYF. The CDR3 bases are TGCAGCGTTGAAGTTGGGGACAGTACCTACGAGCAGTACTTC.

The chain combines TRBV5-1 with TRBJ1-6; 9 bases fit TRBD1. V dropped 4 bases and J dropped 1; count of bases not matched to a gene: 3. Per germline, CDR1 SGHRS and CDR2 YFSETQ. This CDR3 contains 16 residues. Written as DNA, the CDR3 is TGCGCCAGCAGCCAAGGACAGGGGTCCTATAATTCACCCCTCCACTTT. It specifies CASSQGQGSYNSPLHF.

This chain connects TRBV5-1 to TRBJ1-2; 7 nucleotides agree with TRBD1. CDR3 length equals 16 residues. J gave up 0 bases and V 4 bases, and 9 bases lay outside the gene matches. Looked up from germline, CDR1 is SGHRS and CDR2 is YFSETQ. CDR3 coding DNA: TGCGCCAGCAGCCCGGTGGCAGGGGGATCTAACTATGGCTACACCTTC. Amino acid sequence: CASSPVAGGSNYGYTF.

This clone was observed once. The CDR3: CASSRTGNDNSPLHF. Here the CDR3 DNA reads TGTGCCAGCAGCCGGACAGGGAACGATAATTCACCCCTCCACTTT. This chain connects TRBV11-2 to TRBJ1-6, with TRBD1 identical over 8 bases. V shed 5 bases and J 5 bases; nucleotides not matched to a gene: 5. The length of the CDR3 is 15 residues. Germline values: CDR1 SGHAT, CDR2 FQNNGV.

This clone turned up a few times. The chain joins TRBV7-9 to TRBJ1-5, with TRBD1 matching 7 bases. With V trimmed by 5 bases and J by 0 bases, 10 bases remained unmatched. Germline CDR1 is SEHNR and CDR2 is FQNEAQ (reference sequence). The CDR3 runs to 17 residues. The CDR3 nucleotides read TGTGCCAGCAGCCCCGGGACAGCGTGGGATAGCAATCAGCCCCAGCATTTT. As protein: CASSPGTAWDSNQPQHF. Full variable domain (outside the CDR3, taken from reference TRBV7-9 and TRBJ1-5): DTGVSQNPRHKITKRGQNVTFRCDPISEHNRLYWYRQTLGQGPEFLTYFQNEAQLEKSRLLSDRFSAERPKGSFSTLEIQRTEQGDSAMYLCASSPGTAWDSNQPQHFGDGTRLSIL.

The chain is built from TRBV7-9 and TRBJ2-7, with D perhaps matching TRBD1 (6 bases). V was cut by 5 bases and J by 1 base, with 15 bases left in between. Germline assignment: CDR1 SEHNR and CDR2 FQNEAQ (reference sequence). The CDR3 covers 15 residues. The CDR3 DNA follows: TGTGCCAGCAGCGCAGGACGGACAGTTTCCTACGAGCAGTACTTC. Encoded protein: CASSAGRTVSYEQYF.

This CDR3 is CASSFWEGLDPNQPQHF. In nucleotides, the CDR3 is TGTGCCAGCAGTTTTTGGGAGGGTCTCGACCCAAATCAGCCCCAGCATTTT. The chain combines TRBV5-6 with TRBJ1-5; D is unresolved. The CDR3 is 17 residues long. V was clipped by 5 bases and J by 4 bases, with 22 bases between them. The V gene's germline CDR1 is SGHDT and CDR2 YYEEEE.

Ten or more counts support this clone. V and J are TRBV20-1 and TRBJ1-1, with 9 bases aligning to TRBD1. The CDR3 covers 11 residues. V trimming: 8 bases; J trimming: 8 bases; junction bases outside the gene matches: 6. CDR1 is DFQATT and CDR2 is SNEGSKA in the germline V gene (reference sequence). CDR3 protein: CSTGQGMEAFF. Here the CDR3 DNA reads TGCAGTACCGGACAGGGGATGGAAGCTTTCTTT.

The CDR3 is CASSFRGYEQYF. The CDR3 DNA reads as TGCGCCAGCAGCTTCCGGGGCTACGAGCAGTACTTC. This chain links TRBV5-1 with TRBJ2-7; tentatively, D is TRBD2 (5 bases). The CDR3 loop spans 12 amino acids. V lost 2 bases and J lost 3, with 6 bases in between. Germline lookup yields CDR1 SGHRS and CDR2 YFSETQ.

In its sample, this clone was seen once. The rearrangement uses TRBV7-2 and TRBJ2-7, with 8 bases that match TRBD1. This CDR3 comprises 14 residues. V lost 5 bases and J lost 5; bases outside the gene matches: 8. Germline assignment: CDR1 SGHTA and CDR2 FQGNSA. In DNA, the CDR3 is TGTGCCAGCAGCGTCGACAGGGGAAGAAACGAGCAGTACTTC. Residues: CASSVDRGRNEQYF.

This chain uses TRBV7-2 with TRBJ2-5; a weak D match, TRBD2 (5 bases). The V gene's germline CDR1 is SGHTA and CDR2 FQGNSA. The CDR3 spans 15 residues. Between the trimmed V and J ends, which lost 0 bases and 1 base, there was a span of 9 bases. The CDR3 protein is CASSLARLPQETQYF. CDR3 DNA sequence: TGTGCCAGCAGCTTAGCGCGACTACCCCAAGAGACCCAGTACTTC.

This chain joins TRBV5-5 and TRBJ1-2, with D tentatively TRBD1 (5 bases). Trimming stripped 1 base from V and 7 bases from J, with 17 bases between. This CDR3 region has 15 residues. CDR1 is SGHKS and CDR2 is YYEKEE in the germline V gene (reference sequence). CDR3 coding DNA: TGTGCCAGCAGCTTGCCGCAGGGAGGCAGGAGTGGCTACACCTTC. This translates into CASSLPQGGRSGYTF.

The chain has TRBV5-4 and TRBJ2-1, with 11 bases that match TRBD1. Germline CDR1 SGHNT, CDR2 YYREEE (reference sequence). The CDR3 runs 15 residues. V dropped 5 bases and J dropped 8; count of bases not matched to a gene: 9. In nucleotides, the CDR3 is TGTGCCAGCAGTTTCGGGACAGGGGGTTACGATGAGCAGTTCTTC. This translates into CASSFGTGGYDEQFF.

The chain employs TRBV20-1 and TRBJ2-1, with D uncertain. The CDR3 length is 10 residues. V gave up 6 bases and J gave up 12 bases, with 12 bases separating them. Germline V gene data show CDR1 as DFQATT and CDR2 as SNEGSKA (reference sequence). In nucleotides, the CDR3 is TGCAGTGCCCTGGAGTACCGGCAGTTCTTC. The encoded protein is CSALEYRQFF.

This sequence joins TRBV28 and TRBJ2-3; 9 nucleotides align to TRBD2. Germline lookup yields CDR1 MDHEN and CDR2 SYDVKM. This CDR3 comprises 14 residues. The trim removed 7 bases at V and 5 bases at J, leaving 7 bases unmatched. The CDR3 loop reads CASMGGLAKDTQYF. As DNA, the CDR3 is TGTGCCAGCATGGGGGGACTAGCAAAAGATACGCAGTATTTT. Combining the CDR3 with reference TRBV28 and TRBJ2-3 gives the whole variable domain DVKVTQSSRYLVKRTGEKVFLECVQDMDHENMFWYRQDPGLGLRLIYFSYDVKMKEKGDIPEGYSVSREKKERFSLILESASTNQTSMYLCASMGGLAKDTQYFGPGTRLTVL.

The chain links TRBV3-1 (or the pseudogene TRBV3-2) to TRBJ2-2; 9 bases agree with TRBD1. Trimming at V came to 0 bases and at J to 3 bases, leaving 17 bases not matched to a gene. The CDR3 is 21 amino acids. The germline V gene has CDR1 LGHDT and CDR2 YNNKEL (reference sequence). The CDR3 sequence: CASSQEWGIGQGSRDTGELFF. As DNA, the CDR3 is TGTGCCAGCAGCCAAGAATGGGGAATCGGACAGGGGTCACGGGACACCGGGGAGCTGTTTTTT.

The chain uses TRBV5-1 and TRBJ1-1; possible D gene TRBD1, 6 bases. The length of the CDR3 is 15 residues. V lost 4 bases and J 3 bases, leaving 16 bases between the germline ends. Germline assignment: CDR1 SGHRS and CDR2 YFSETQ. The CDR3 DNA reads TGCGCCAGCAGCCTAAACAGGGTCGGGTACACTGAAGCTTTCTTT. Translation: CASSLNRVGYTEAFF.

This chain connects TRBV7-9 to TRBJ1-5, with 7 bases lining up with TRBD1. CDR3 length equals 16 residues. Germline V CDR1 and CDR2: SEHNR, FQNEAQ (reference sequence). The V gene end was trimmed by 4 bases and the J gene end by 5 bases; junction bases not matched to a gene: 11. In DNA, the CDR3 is TGTGCCAGCAGCTCCCGGATGACAGGGCTTGATCAGCCCCAGCATTTT. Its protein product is CASSSRMTGLDQPQHF. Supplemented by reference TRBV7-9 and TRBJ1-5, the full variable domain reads DTGVSQNPRHKITKRGQNVTFRCDPISEHNRLYWYRQTLGQGPEFLTYFQNEAQLEKSRLLSDRFSAERPKGSFSTLEIQRTEQGDSAMYLCASSSRMTGLDQPQHFGDGTRLSIL.